Included here is one T cell receptor beta chain sequence, with context. These data come from a study of Graves' ophthalmopathy and Graves' hyperthyroidism. The V end lost 3 bases, the J end lost 0 bases, and 9 bases lay between the germline ends. The CDR3 is made up of 14 amino acids. RNA served as the template for amplifying TCR beta CDR3 regions. HTBI primers were used in a first-round RT-PCR, which preceded a second-round multiplex PCR. TCRdb reprocessed the multiplex PCR reads via MiXCR and lists one record per CDR3 protein. The data hold 150,000 to 200,000 distinct CDR3 sequences, with 39% observed a single time.

The sample consisted of peripheral blood. The receptor was isolated from a man aged 25 to 45 with Graves' ophthalmopathy. The chain has TRBV12-3 or TRBV12-4 and TRBJ2-7; no clear D gene. As DNA, the CDR3 is TGTGCCAGCAGTTTTGCCCTGACCTCCTACGAGCAGTACTTC. It yields the protein CASSFALTSYEQYF.